These T cell receptor beta chains were read from a single sample in a study of blood T cell repertoires in COVID-19. Only in-frame clones appear in the TCRdb table, and some are missing; sequencing was by immunoSEQ multiplex PCR. The table has around 59,000 clones, under 80% seen once. Sequencing used peripheral blood. The receptor set was obtained from a human donor in a cohort sampled during active COVID-19. CDR3s include the opening cysteine and the closing phenylalanine or tryptophan. Each record gives: clone size, J gene, V gene, D gene, CDR3 protein, CDR3 DNA. D genes are given only for firm matches. The size of a clone is reported for some rows only, either as once, few or many, or as a class for expanded clones.

NA TRBJ2-5 TRBV6-6 TRBD1 CASRQGTVKWYF TGTGCCAGCAGACAGGGGACAGTGAAGTGGTACTTC
NA TRBJ2-6 TRBV30 NA CAWNPYESGANVLTF TGTGCCTGGAATCCTTATGAGTCTGGGGCCAACGTCCTGACTTTC
NA TRBJ1-2 TRBV5-6 NA CASSTGGGAWYGYTF TGTGCCAGCAGCACTGGAGGGGGGGCGTGGTATGGCTACACCTTC
NA TRBJ2-5 TRBV28 TRBD1 CASSTRGQGHQETQYF TGTGCCAGCAGCACCCGGGGACAGGGTCACCAAGAGACCCAGTACTTC
NA TRBJ2-2 TRBV24-1 TRBD2 CATSDSRLAGSTGELFF TGTGCCACCAGTGATTCTAGACTAGCGGGAAGCACCGGGGAGCTGTTTTTT
NA TRBJ2-7 TRBV7-9 TRBD1 CASSFPGQGAEQYF TGTGCCAGCAGCTTTCCCGGACAGGGTGCCGAGCAGTACTTC
NA TRBJ1-2 TRBV21-1 NA CASSNGAGATGYTF TGTGCCAGCAGCAACGGGGCAGGGGCGACTGGCTACACCTTC
NA TRBJ1-1 TRBV24-1 TRBD1 CATSDNRGPDTEAFF TGTGCCACCAGTGATAACAGGGGGCCGGACACTGAAGCTTTCTTT
once TRBJ2-7 TRBV29-1 NA CSVEDRITYEQYF TGCAGCGTTGAGGACAGAATCACCTACGAGCAGTACTTC
NA TRBJ1-1 TRBV7-9 TRBD1 CASSPRGTGNTEAFF TGTGCCAGCAGCCCCCGCGGGACAGGAAACACTGAAGCTTTCTTT
NA TRBJ1-2 TRBV7-8 NA CASSLVTGVYGYTF TGTGCCAGCAGCTTAGTCACCGGGGTCTATGGCTACACCTTC
NA TRBJ2-1 TRBV9 NA CASSFDTLEQFF TGTGCCAGCAGCTTTGACACCCTAGAGCAGTTCTTC
NA TRBJ2-5 TRBV29-1 TRBD1 CSVDREETQYF TGCAGCGTAGACAGGGAAGAGACCCAGTACTTC
NA TRBJ2-3 TRBV19 NA CASVLGEKSTDTQYF TGTGCCAGCGTTTTGGGCGAGAAAAGCACAGATACGCAGTATTTT
NA TRBJ2-7 TRBV25-1 NA CASSTNFDGSSYEQYF TGTGCCAGCAGTACCAACTTCGATGGGAGCTCCTACGAGCAGTACTTC
NA TRBJ2-3 TRBV6-4 NA CASSDHSEADTQYF TGTGCCAGCAGTGATCACTCCGAAGCAGATACGCAGTATTTT
NA TRBJ1-5 TRBV28 NA CASSLYNLGGQQPQHF TGTGCCAGCAGTTTATATAATCTCGGGGGGCAGCAGCCCCAGCATTTT
few TRBJ2-1 TRBV9 TRBD2 CASSVSGISNEQFF TGTGCCAGCAGCGTTAGCGGGATTTCAAATGAGCAGTTCTTC
NA TRBJ2-7 TRBV5-4 NA CASSLEAGAEYEQYF TGTGCCAGCAGCTTGGAGGCGGGGGCAGAGTACGAGCAGTACTTC
NA TRBJ2-7 TRBV3-1/TRBV3-2 NA CASSPFFQRDEQYF TGTGCCAGCAGCCCTTTCTTCCAAAGAGACGAGCAGTACTTC
NA TRBJ2-5 TRBV2 NA CASSGPGTPLEETQYF TGTGCCAGCAGTGGGCCTGGGACACCCCTGGAAGAGACCCAGTACTTC
few TRBJ1-1 TRBV27 NA CASARTVNTEAFF TGTGCCAGCGCTCGGACAGTTAACACTGAAGCTTTCTTT
NA TRBJ2-5 TRBV9 NA CASSVGPRGRGETQYF TGTGCCAGCAGCGTAGGCCCCAGGGGACGCGGAGAGACCCAGTACTTC
NA TRBJ1-4 TRBV4-2 NA CASSLRGGQTEKLFF TGTGCCAGCAGCTTAAGGGGAGGACAAACCGAAAAACTGTTTTTT
NA TRBJ1-6 TRBV18 NA CASSPASGGNNSPLHF TGTGCCAGCTCACCTGCCTCCGGCGGGAATAATTCACCCCTCCACTTT
NA TRBJ1-2 TRBV2 NA CASSAGRSGQTNYGYTF TGTGCCAGCAGTGCCGGCCGTAGCGGCCAGACTAACTATGGCTACACCTTC
once TRBJ2-5 TRBV11-1 NA CASSLGFGGTQYF TGTGCCAGCAGCTTAGGTTTCGGGGGGACCCAGTACTTC
NA TRBJ2-3 TRBV5-4 TRBD2 CAAGAGGRADTQYF TGTGCCGCGGGGGCGGGAGGGCGCGCAGATACGCAGTATTTT
NA TRBJ2-3 TRBV7-2 NA CASSLLDTQYF TGTGCCAGCTCCCTACTAGATACGCAGTATTTT
medium-sized TRBJ2-7 TRBV29-1 NA CSVEGGSFYEQYF TGCAGCGTTGAAGGTGGGAGTTTCTACGAGCAGTACTTC
NA TRBJ2-1 TRBV28 NA CASSIRGSYNEQFF TGTGCCAGCAGTATTAGGGGCTCCTACAATGAGCAGTTCTTC
NA TRBJ2-1 TRBV5-1 TRBD2 CASSLAVLAGSNEQFF TGCGCCAGCAGCTTGGCCGTCCTAGCGGGATCCAATGAGCAGTTCTTC
few TRBJ2-5 TRBV3-1/TRBV3-2 TRBD1 CASSQVPLQGVPGTQYF TGTGCCAGCAGCCAAGTTCCCCTCCAGGGGGTGCCGGGGACCCAGTACTTC
NA TRBJ1-2 TRBV28 NA CASGPPGRAIYGYTF TGTGCCAGCGGACCCCCTGGCAGGGCAATCTATGGCTACACCTTC
NA TRBJ2-6 TRBV18 NA CASSPNGQSSGANVLTF TGTGCCAGCTCACCAAACGGACAGTCCTCTGGGGCCAACGTCCTGACTTTC
NA TRBJ2-5 TRBV7-9 NA CASSLAGLVETQYF TGTGCCAGCAGCTTAGCGGGGCTCGTGGAGACCCAGTACTTC
few TRBJ2-1 TRBV27 TRBD2 CASSPSQTSGSYNEQFF TGTGCCAGCAGTCCCAGCCAGACTAGCGGGAGTTACAATGAGCAGTTCTTC
NA TRBJ2-1 TRBV6-5 TRBD2 CASSSRLSGIDEQFF TGTGCCAGCAGTTCCCGACTAAGCGGGATAGATGAGCAGTTCTTC
few TRBJ1-4 TRBV6-5 NA CASSPARGRNEKLFF TGTGCCAGCAGCCCAGCGCGGGGCCGGAATGAAAAACTGTTTTTT
NA TRBJ2-3 TRBV5-1 TRBD1 CASSFGTGPSKTQYF TGCGCCAGCAGCTTTGGGACAGGGCCAAGTAAGACGCAGTATTTT
NA TRBJ1-2 TRBV29-1 NA CSVDTGKPGYTF TGCAGCGTTGACACAGGGAAGCCTGGCTACACCTTC
NA TRBJ1-2 TRBV7-9 NA CASSRPTGDGYTF TGTGCCAGCAGCCGACCGACAGGCGATGGCTACACCTTC
NA TRBJ2-1 TRBV6-2/TRBV6-3 TRBD2 CASSGREQEEQFF TGTGCCAGCAGTGGGCGGGAGCAGGAAGAGCAGTTCTTC
once TRBJ2-2 TRBV2 TRBD2 CASSEIGTSSTSAGELFF TGTGCCAGCAGTGAAATTGGGACTAGTTCCACTTCGGCCGGGGAGCTGTTTTTT
NA TRBJ2-7 TRBV3-1/TRBV3-2 TRBD1 CASSQRQGRTYEQYF TGTGCCAGCAGCCAAAGACAGGGCCGGACCTACGAGCAGTACTTC
NA TRBJ2-7 TRBV7-2 NA CASSLDSGALRYEQYF TGTGCCAGCAGCTTAGACTCAGGGGCTCTTAGATACGAGCAGTACTTC
NA TRBJ1-1 TRBV14 NA CASSSRTGKTEAFF TGTGCCAGCAGCTCCCGGACTGGAAAAACTGAAGCTTTCTTT
NA TRBJ1-4 TRBV5-6 NA CASSSTGRAANEKLFF TGTGCCAGCAGCTCGACGGGCAGGGCAGCTAATGAAAAACTGTTTTTT
NA TRBJ2-7 TRBV27 NA CASSLSAAHYEQYF TGTGCCAGCAGTTTATCAGCGGCCCATTACGAGCAGTACTTC
NA TRBJ2-3 TRBV6-1 TRBD1 CASSELPGQGADTQYF TGTGCCAGCAGTGAGCTTCCGGGACAGGGAGCAGATACGCAGTATTTT
NA TRBJ1-4 TRBV7-2 NA CASSPSVATNEKLFF TGTGCCAGCAGCCCCTCAGTTGCAACTAATGAAAAACTGTTTTTT
NA TRBJ1-1 TRBV30 NA CAWMRNTEAFF TGTGCCTGGATGCGGAATACTGAAGCTTTCTTT
NA TRBJ2-5 TRBV15 NA CATSDYQETQYF TGTGCCACCAGTGACTACCAAGAGACCCAGTACTTC
many TRBJ2-2 TRBV9 NA CASSSRRSGPNTGELFF TGTGCCAGCAGCTCCCGGAGAAGCGGGCCTAACACCGGGGAGCTGTTTTTT
NA TRBJ2-7 TRBV6-5 NA CASRTRTGAYEQYF TGTGCCAGCAGGACTAGGACAGGAGCCTACGAGCAGTACTTC
few TRBJ1-6 TRBV7-8 NA CASSKDPRDSPLHF TGTGCCAGCAGCAAGGACCCCAGGGATTCACCCCTCCACTTT
NA TRBJ2-3 TRBV4-3 NA CASSPSLAGADTQYF TGCGCCAGCAGCCCCTCTCTGGCCGGGGCAGATACGCAGTATTTT
NA TRBJ2-3 TRBV21-1 NA CASSAADRGSFTDTQYF TGTGCCAGCAGCGCCGCCGACAGGGGCTCTTTCACAGATACGCAGTATTTT